The 27 T cell receptor beta chains below all came from one sample that was sequenced in a study of CD8+ T cells in alopecia areata. In each case, RNA was isolated and then reverse transcribed into cDNA as the sequencing template. Method: immunoSEQ multiplex PCR; TCRdb's copy keeps in-frame clones and lacks some. Counted here are 110,000 to 150,000 clones, roughly half occurring once; the ten biggest clones make up less than 1%. The source material was CD4+ T cells sorted from blood, sampled at week 0. The receptors come from a human donor with alopecia areata.

This sequence joins TRBV11-1 and TRBJ2-7, with 14 bases aligning to TRBD2. This CDR3 has 15 residues. The J segment lost 6 bases and the V segment lost 6 bases, leaving 7 bases of the junction unmatched. Per germline, CDR1 SGHAT and CDR2 FQDESV (reference sequence). The CDR3 loop reads CASRGTSGSYGEQYF. The CDR3 bases are TGTGCCAGCAGGGGGACTAGCGGGAGTTATGGCGAGCAGTACTTC.

This clone was detected a few times. This specimen includes other DNA sequences encoding the same CDR3. The chain couples TRBV6-5 to TRBJ2-3; D is ambiguous. V was cut by 7 bases and J by 0 bases, with 8 bases left in between. The CDR3 loop spans 13 amino acids. The germline CDR1 and CDR2 sequences are MNHEY and SVGAGI. The CDR3 coding sequence is TGTGCCAGCACAAGACCCAGCACAGATACGCAGTATTTT. Residues: CASTRPSTDTQYF.

The chain carries TRBV28 and TRBJ1-2; D may be TRBD1 (5 bases). Looked up from germline, CDR1 is MDHEN and CDR2 is SYDVKM. Deletions cut 4 bases from V and 4 bases from J, with 16 bases between. This CDR3 comprises 15 residues. This chain's CDR3 is CASSSAGARGYGYTF. The CDR3 DNA reads as TGTGCCAGCAGTTCCGCCGGGGCTAGGGGCTATGGCTACACCTTC.

This sequence joins TRBV29-1 and TRBJ1-1, with a weak D call TRBD1 (6 bases). The ends were cut back, 8 bases at V and 1 base at J, with 14 bases in the middle. Germline V gene data show CDR1 as SQVTM and CDR2 as ANQGSEA. This CDR3 has 13 amino acids. The CDR3 DNA is TGCAGCCTAAGCGCGGGACAGAACACTGAAGCTTTCTTT. It is translated as CSLSAGQNTEAFF. The whole variable domain, filled in from reference TRBV29-1 and TRBJ1-1, reads SAVISQKPSRDICQRGTSLTIQCQVDSQVTMMFWYRQQPGQSLTLIATANQGSEATYESGFVIDKFPISRPNLTFSTLTVSNMSPEDSSIYLCSLSAGQNTEAFFGQGTRLTVV.

The chain joins TRBV7-9 to TRBJ2-7; D may match TRBD1 or TRBD2 (6 bases each). Germline V gene lookup returns CDR1 SEHNR and CDR2 FQNEAQ (reference sequence). Trimming took 4 bases from V and 5 from J, leaving 15 bases between them. There are 14 residues in the CDR3. The CDR3 coding sequence is TGTGCCAGCAGCTCCGGCAGGGGAGGAGACGAGCAGTACTTC. Translated, it gives CASSSGRGGDEQYF.

The chain employs TRBV27 and TRBJ2-2, with unresolved D. Germline V CDR1 and CDR2: MNHEY, SMNVEV (reference sequence). V was trimmed by 2 bases and J by 4 bases, leaving 8 bases between them. CDR3 length: 14 amino acids. This chain's CDR3 is CASSLGVSTGELFF. Written as DNA, the CDR3 is TGTGCCAGCAGTTTAGGGGTCTCCACCGGGGAGCTGTTTTTT.

The chain joins TRBV20-1 to TRBJ1-2; D gene unclear. CDR3 size: 10 residues. Trimming stripped 0 bases from V and 7 bases from J, with 3 bases between. The germline V gene has CDR1 DFQATT and CDR2 SNEGSKA (reference sequence). This CDR3 reads CSARDLGYTF. Written as DNA, the CDR3 is TGCAGTGCTAGAGATCTTGGCTACACCTTC.

The chain employs TRBV25-1 and TRBJ2-4; 7 nucleotides align to TRBD2. The CDR3 loop spans 14 amino acids. Germline V gene data show CDR1 as MGHDK and CDR2 as SYGVNS. The junction had 3 bases not matched to a gene; V was cut back by 4 bases and J by 3 bases. This CDR3 reads CASSVPGGKNIQYF. CDR3 in DNA: TGTGCCAGCAGTGTCCCGGGGGGCAAAAACATTCAGTACTTC.

This clone showed up just once. Other DNA sequences from this sample encode an identical CDR3 as well. The genes are TRBV29-1 and TRBJ2-3, with TRBD1 as a possible D gene (5 bases). Trimming removed 4 bases at V and 5 bases at J, with 7 bases between. This CDR3 has 11 amino acids. Germline CDR1 is SQVTM and CDR2 is ANQGSEA. In nucleotides, the CDR3 is TGCAGCGTTGTCCAGGGAGATACGCAGTATTTT. Protein product: CSVVQGDTQYF.

V is TRBV7-9 and J is TRBJ2-5; D perhaps matches TRBD2 (5 bases). V was pared by 1 base and J by 0 bases, with 9 bases between. This CDR3 is built from 15 residues. Germline assignment: CDR1 SEHNR and CDR2 FQNEAQ (reference sequence). The CDR3 here is CASSLGMGDQETQYF. CDR3 bases: TGTGCCAGCAGCTTAGGAATGGGAGACCAAGAGACCCAGTACTTC.

A few counts support this clone. This rearrangement joins TRBV29-1 to TRBJ2-7; 7 nucleotides align to TRBD1. The CDR3 sequence is 13 residues long. Germline lookup yields CDR1 SQVTM and CDR2 ANQGSEA. The V and J ends lost 7 bases and 3 bases, in that order; junction bases with no gene match: 9. CDR3: CSAGWDSGYEQYF. DNA of the CDR3: TGCAGCGCTGGGTGGGACAGCGGCTACGAGCAGTACTTC.

The CDR3 DNA reads TGCAGCGTGGGACAGGGGGCCTCTCAGCCCCAGCATTTT. It translates to CSVGQGASQPQHF. This chain joins TRBV29-1 and TRBJ1-5; 12 bases are shared with TRBD1. The CDR3 length is 13 residues. Looked up from germline, CDR1 is SQVTM and CDR2 is ANQGSEA. J gave up 6 bases and V 6 bases, and 3 bases lay outside the gene matches.

The V gene is TRBV11-1, the J gene TRBJ2-7; 7 bases align to TRBD2. Germline V gives CDR1 SGHAT, CDR2 FQDESV (reference sequence). The J segment lost 2 bases and the V segment lost 5 bases, leaving 3 bases of the junction unmatched. The CDR3 is made up of 13 amino acids. The CDR3 region has the DNA TGTGCCAGCAGCGCCGGGACTACCTACGAGCAGTACTTC. Protein sequence: CASSAGTTYEQYF.

The chain combines TRBV28 with TRBJ1-5; TRBD1 matches at 9 bases. J lost 6 bases, V lost 2 bases, and 5 bases had no gene match. The germline gives CDR1 MDHEN, CDR2 SYDVKM. The CDR3 runs 15 residues. In DNA, the CDR3 is TGTGCCAGCAGTTTAACGGGACAGGGAACTCAGCCCCAGCATTTT. Its translation is CASSLTGQGTQPQHF. The full variable domain, with the rest looked up from reference TRBV28 and TRBJ1-5, is DVKVTQSSRYLVKRTGEKVFLECVQDMDHENMFWYRQDPGLGLRLIYFSYDVKMKEKGDIPEGYSVSREKKERFSLILESASTNQTSMYLCASSLTGQGTQPQHFGDGTRLSIL.

This clone was detected only a few times. The rearrangement uses TRBV7-2 and TRBJ1-5; 7 bases agree with TRBD1. The CDR3 runs to 16 residues. With V trimmed by 5 bases and J by 2 bases, 9 bases remained unmatched. CDR1 is SGHTA, CDR2 FQGNSA, per germline. This CDR3 is CASSPRQGSGNQPQHF. Written as DNA, the CDR3 is TGTGCCAGCAGCCCACGACAGGGTTCGGGCAATCAGCCCCAGCATTTT.

The chain recombines TRBV4-3 with TRBJ2-2; TRBD1 matches at 10 bases. This CDR3 is 16 amino acids long. V was clipped by 0 bases and J by 4 bases; unmatched bases: 2. Germline assignment: CDR1 LGHNA and CDR2 YSLEER. The CDR3 region has the DNA TGCGCCAGCAGCCAAGAGGGACAGGGGAGCACCGGGGAGCTGTTTTTT. As protein: CASSQEGQGSTGELFF.

The chain joins TRBV29-1 to TRBJ2-5; no firm D call. This CDR3 contains 12 residues. CDR1 SQVTM and CDR2 ANQGSEA come from the germline V gene. V was cut by 7 bases and J by 0 bases, with 9 bases left in between. CDR3 DNA: TGCAGCGCTCAACTAAACCAAGAGACCCAGTACTTC. Translated: CSAQLNQETQYF.

The rearrangement joins TRBV15 to TRBJ2-5, with TRBD1 matching 9 bases. V trimming: 1 base; J trimming: 4 bases; junction bases outside the gene matches: 10. This CDR3 region has 17 residues. Germline values: CDR1 LNHNV, CDR2 YYDKDF (reference sequence). In DNA form, the CDR3 reads TGTGCCACCAGCAGAGGAATACCGGGACAGGGAAGAGAGACCCAGTACTTC. Amino acid sequence: CATSRGIPGQGRETQYF.

The V call is TRBV29-1, the J call TRBJ2-3; 7 nucleotides match TRBD2. The trim removed 6 bases at V and 1 base at J, leaving 4 bases unmatched. The CDR3 covers 13 residues. Germline-derived CDR1 and CDR2 are SQVTM and ANQGSEA. CDR3 bases: TGCAGCGTCCTTGCGGGGGGCACAGATACGCAGTATTTT. It yields the protein CSVLAGGTDTQYF.

A note on this clone: One end of the junction does not line up with germline, which may come from a read error. In DNA form, the CDR3 reads TGTGCCAACAGCCCAATAAAGGCAGGGGACCGCGAGCAGTACTTC. Protein: CANSPIKAGDREQYF. This chain uses TRBV7-8 with TRBJ2-7; D perhaps matches TRBD1 (6 bases). In germline, CDR1 is SGHVS, CDR2 FQNEAQ. There are 15 residues in the CDR3.

This clone was observed a few times. The V call is TRBV29-1, the J call TRBJ1-1; D is ambiguous. With 6 bases removed from V and 5 bases from J, the gap between germline ends came to 19 bases. This CDR3 contains 14 residues. The germline CDR1 and CDR2 sequences are SQVTM and ANQGSEA. The CDR3 here is CSVPTDSLGTEAFF. CDR3 sequence (DNA): TGCAGCGTCCCCACTGATTCACTAGGGACTGAAGCTTTCTTT.

The chain employs TRBV4-3 and TRBJ1-1; D is ambiguous. The V end was cut by 2 bases, the J end by 7 bases, with 8 bases between. The CDR3 loop spans 12 amino acids. Germline V CDR1 and CDR2: LGHNA, YSLEER. In nucleotides, the CDR3 is TGCGCCAGCAGCCAAAGGCGGGATGAAGCTTTCTTT. Translation gives CASSQRRDEAFF.

DNA of the CDR3: TGTGCCAGCAGGAAAACAGGGATGGGTCAGCCCCAGCATTTT. This sequence encodes CASRKTGMGQPQHF. The chain recombines TRBV27 with TRBJ1-5; D might be TRBD1 (6 bases). Deletions cut 6 bases from V and 6 bases from J, with 15 bases between. The length of the CDR3 is 14 residues. The germline CDR1 and CDR2 sequences are MNHEY and SMNVEV (reference sequence).

This clone was picked up a small number of times. The chain uses TRBV4-2 and TRBJ2-7; 10 bases are a match to TRBD1. This CDR3 comprises 17 residues. CDR1 is LGHNA, CDR2 YNFKEQ, per germline. V trimming: 0 bases; J trimming: 5 bases; junction bases outside the gene matches: 10. CDR3 region: CASSQDRAGTGVNEQYF. The CDR3 DNA follows: TGTGCCAGCAGCCAAGATAGGGCGGGGACAGGGGTGAACGAGCAGTACTTC.

Concerning this clone: Other DNA sequences in the sample encode the same CDR3. The J gene is TRBJ1-1, the V gene TRBV30; D is undetermined. CDR3 length equals 11 residues. From germline, CDR1 is GTSNPN and CDR2 SVGIG (reference sequence). Between the trimmed V and J ends, which lost 2 bases and 0 bases, there was a span of 1 base. DNA for the CDR3: TGTGCCTGGAGTCTGAACACTGAAGCTTTCTTT. This sequence encodes CAWSLNTEAFF.

V is TRBV6-6 and J is TRBJ2-7, with D unresolved. V dropped 3 bases and J dropped 3 bases, with 15 bases sitting between them. The V gene's germline CDR1 is MNHNY and CDR2 SVGAGI (reference sequence). CDR3 size: 15 residues. CDR3 sequence: CASSYVGRLDYEQYF. For the CDR3, the DNA is TGTGCCAGCAGTTATGTAGGCAGATTAGACTACGAGCAGTACTTC.

The chain recombines TRBV7-9 with TRBJ2-7; D may be TRBD1 (5 bases). Trimming removed 5 bases at V and 4 bases at J, with 15 bases between. The CDR3 runs 14 residues. Per the germline V gene, CDR1 is SEHNR and CDR2 is FQNEAQ (reference sequence). The CDR3: CASSPVRVGYEQYF. CDR3 DNA: TGTGCCAGCAGCCCCGTCAGGGTGGGGTACGAGCAGTACTTC.